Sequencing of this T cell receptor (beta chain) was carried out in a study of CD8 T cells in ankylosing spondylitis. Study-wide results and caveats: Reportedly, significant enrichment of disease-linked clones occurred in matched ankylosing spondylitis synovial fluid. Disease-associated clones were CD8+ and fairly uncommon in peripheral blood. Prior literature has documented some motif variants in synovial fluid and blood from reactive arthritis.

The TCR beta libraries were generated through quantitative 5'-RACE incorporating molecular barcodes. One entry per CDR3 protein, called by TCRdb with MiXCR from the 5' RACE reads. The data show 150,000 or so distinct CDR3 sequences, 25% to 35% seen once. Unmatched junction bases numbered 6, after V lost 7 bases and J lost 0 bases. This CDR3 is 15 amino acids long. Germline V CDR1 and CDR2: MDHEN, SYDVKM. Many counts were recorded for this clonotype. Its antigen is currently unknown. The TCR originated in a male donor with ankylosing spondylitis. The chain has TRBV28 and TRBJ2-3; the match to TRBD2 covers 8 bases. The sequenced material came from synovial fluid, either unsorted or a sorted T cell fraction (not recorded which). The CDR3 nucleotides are TGTGCCAGCACCCGGGGGGGGGCTAGCACAGATACGCAGTATTTT. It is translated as CASTRGGASTDTQYF. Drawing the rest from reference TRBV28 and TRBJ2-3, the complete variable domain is DVKVTQSSRYLVKRTGEKVFLECVQDMDHENMFWYRQDPGLGLRLIYFSYDVKMKEKGDIPEGYSVSREKKERFSLILESASTNQTSMYLCASTRGGASTDTQYFGPGTRLTVL.